This T cell receptor (beta chain) was identified in a study of T cells and Merkel cell carcinoma outcomes. Points from the study as a whole: In Merkel cell carcinoma, repertoire and T-cell density reportedly predicted outcomes.

From germline, CDR1 is SEHNR and CDR2 FQNEAQ (reference sequence). This CDR3 spans 15 amino acids. The ends were cut back, 4 bases at V and 0 bases at J, with 13 bases in the middle. Turning to this clone: Its antigen is unknown.

Assay: immunoSEQ multiplex PCR; the TCRdb copy retains only in-frame clones and omits some. Of fewer than 2,000 clones in the sample, around 90% were seen once. The J gene is TRBJ2-7, the V gene TRBV7-9, with no clear D. The source material was tumor tissue from Merkel cell carcinoma. This clonotype was obtained from a human donor with Merkel cell carcinoma. CDR3 amino acids: CASSSTGGVSYEQYF. In DNA, the CDR3 is TGTGCCAGCAGCTCTACGGGTGGGGTCTCCTACGAGCAGTACTTC.